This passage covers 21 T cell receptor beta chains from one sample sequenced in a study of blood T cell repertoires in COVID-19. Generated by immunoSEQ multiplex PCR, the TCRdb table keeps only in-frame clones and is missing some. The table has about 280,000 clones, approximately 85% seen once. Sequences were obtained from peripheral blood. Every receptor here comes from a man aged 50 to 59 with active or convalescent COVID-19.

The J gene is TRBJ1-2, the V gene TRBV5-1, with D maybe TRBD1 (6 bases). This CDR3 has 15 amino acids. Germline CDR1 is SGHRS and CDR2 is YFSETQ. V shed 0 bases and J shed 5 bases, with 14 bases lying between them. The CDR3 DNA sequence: TGCGCCAGCAGCTTGGCTCAGGGGCCCGGGTATGGCTACACCTTC. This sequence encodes CASSLAQGPGYGYTF.

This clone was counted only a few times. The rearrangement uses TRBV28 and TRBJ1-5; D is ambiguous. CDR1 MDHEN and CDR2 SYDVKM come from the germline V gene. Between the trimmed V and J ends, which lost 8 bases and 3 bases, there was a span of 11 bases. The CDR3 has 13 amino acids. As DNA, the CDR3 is TGTGCCAGCCTTCGGGGAGCCAATCAGCCCCAGCATTTT. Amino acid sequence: CASLRGANQPQHF.

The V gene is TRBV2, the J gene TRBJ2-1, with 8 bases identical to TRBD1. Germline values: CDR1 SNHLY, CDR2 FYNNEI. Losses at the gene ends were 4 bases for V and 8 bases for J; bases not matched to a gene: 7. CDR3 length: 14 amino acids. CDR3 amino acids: CASSAGQGWDEQFF. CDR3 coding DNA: TGTGCCAGCAGTGCCGGACAGGGTTGGGATGAGCAGTTCTTC.

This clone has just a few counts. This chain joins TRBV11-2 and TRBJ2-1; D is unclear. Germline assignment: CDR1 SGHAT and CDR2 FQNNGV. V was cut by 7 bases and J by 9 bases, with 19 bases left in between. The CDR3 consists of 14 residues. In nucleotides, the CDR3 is TGTGCCAGCACCCTATCAACTATTAGGCGTGAGCAGTTCTTC. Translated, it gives CASTLSTIRREQFF.

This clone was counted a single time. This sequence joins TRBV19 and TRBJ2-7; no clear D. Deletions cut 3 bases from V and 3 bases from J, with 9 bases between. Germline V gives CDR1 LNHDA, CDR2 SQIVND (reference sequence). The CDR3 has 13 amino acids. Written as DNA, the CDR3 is TGTGCCAGTAGTATCTCCCTGTACTACGAGCAGTACTTC. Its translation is CASSISLYYEQYF.

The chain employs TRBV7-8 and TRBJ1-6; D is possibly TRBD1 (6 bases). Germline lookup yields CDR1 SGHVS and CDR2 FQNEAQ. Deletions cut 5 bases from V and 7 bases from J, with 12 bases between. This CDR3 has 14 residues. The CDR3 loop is CASSPNQGNSPLHF. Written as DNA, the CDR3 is TGTGCCAGCAGCCCCAATCAGGGGAATTCACCCCTCCACTTT.

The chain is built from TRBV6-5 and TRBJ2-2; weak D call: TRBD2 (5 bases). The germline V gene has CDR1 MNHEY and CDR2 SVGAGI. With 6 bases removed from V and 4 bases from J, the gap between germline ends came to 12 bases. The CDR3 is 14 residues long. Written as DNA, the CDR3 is TGTGCCAGCAGGATTCTGGGGAGCACCGGGGAGCTGTTTTTT. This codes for CASRILGSTGELFF.

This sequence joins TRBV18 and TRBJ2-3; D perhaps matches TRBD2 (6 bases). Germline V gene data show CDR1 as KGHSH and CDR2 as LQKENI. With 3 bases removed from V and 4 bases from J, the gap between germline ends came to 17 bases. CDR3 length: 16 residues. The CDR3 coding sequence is TGTGCCAGCTCACCTTCGCGAGCGGGTACTCCAGATACGCAGTATTTT. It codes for CASSPSRAGTPDTQYF.

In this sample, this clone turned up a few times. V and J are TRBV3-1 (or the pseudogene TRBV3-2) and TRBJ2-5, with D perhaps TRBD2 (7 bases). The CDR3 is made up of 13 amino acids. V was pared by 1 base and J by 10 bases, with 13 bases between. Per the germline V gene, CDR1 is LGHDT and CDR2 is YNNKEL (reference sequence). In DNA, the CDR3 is TGTGCCAGCAGCCAAGCAGAGGGGGGGAGCCAGTACTTC. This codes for CASSQAEGGSQYF.

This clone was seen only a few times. CDR3 coding DNA: TGTGCCAGCAGCCCCGGGACAGGGCTTTCTATGGGCGTTAGAGGTGGGGCCAACGTCCTGACTTTC. This translates into CASSPGTGLSMGVRGGANVLTF. The V gene is TRBV2, the J gene TRBJ2-6; TRBD1 matches at 9 bases. Looked up from germline, CDR1 is SNHLY and CDR2 is FYNNEI. The CDR3 is 22 amino acids. The V and J ends lost 6 bases and 3 bases, in that order; junction bases with no gene match: 24.

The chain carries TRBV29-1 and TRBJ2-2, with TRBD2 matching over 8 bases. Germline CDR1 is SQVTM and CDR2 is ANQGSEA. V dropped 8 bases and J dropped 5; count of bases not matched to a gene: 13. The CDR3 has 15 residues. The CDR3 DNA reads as TGCAGCCCCCCCACTAGCGGAGCTGCGACCGGGGAGCTGTTTTTT. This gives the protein CSPPTSGAATGELFF.

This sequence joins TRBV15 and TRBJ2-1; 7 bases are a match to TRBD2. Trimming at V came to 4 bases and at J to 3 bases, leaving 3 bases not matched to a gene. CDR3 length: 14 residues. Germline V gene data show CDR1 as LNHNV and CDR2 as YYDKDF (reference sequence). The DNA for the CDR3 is TGTGCCACCAGCAAAAGCGGGATCTACAATGAGCAGTTCTTC. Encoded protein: CATSKSGIYNEQFF.

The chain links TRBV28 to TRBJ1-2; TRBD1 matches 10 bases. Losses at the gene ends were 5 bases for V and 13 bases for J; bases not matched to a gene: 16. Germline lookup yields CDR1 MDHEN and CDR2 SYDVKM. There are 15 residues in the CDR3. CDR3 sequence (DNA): TGTGCCAGCAGTCCACCTTCTGGGACAGGGGTTTTTTCCACCTTC. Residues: CASSPPSGTGVFSTF.

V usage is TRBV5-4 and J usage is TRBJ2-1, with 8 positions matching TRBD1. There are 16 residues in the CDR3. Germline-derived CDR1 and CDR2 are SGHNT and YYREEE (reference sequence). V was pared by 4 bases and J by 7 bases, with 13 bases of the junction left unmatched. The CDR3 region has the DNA TGTGCCAGCAGCGCCGGACAGGGAACAGGGTGGAATGAGCAGTTCTTC. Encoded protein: CASSAGQGTGWNEQFF. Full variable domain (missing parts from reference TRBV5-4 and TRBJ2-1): ETGVTQSPTHLIKTRGQQVTLRCSSQSGHNTVSWYQQALGQGPQFIFQYYREEENGRGNFPPRFSGLQFPNYSSELNVNALELDDSALYLCASSAGQGTGWNEQFFGPGTRLTVL.

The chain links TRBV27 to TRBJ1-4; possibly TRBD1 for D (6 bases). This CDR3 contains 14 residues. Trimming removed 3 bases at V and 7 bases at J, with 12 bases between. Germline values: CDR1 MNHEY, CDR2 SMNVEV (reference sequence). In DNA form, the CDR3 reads TGTGCCAGCAGTTTGATGGGGGCCAGTGAAAAACTGTTTTTT. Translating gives CASSLMGASEKLFF.

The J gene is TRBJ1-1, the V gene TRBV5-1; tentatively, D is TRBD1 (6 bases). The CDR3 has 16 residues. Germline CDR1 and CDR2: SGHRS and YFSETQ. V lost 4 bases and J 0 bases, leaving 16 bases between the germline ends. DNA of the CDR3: TGCGCCAGCAGCCAGGACAGCTCGGGTATGAACACTGAAGCTTTCTTT. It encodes CASSQDSSGMNTEAFF.

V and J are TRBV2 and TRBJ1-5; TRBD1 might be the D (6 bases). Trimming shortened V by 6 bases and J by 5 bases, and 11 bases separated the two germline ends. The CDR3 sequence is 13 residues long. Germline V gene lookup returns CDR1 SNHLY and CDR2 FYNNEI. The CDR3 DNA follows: TGTGCCAGCAGAGGACAGTCGTATCAGCCCCAGCATTTT. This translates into CASRGQSYQPQHF.

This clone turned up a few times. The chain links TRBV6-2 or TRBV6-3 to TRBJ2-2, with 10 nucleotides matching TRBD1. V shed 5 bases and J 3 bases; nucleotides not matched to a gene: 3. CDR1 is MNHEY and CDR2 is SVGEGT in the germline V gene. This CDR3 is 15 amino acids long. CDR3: CASSLGQGYTGELFF. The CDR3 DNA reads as TGTGCCAGCAGTCTGGGACAGGGGTACACCGGGGAGCTGTTTTTT.

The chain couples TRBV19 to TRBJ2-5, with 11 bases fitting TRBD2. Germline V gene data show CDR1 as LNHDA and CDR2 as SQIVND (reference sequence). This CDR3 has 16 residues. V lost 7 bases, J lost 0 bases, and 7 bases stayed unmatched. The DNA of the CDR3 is TGTGCCAGTACCACAACGGGACTAGCGGACCAAGAGACCCAGTACTTC. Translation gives CASTTTGLADQETQYF. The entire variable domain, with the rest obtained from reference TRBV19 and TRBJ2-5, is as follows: DGGITQSPKYLFRKEGQNVTLSCEQNLNHDAMYWYRQDPGQGLRLIYYSQIVNDFQKGDIAEGYSVSREKKESFPLTVTSAQKNPTAFYLCASTTTGLADQETQYFGPGTRLLVL.

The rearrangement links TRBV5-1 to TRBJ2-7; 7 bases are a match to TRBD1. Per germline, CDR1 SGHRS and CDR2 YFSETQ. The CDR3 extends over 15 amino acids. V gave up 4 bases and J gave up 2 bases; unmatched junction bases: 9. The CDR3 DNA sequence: TGCGCCAGCAGCCCCACAGGGGCAACTACCTACGAGCAGTACTTC. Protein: CASSPTGATTYEQYF.

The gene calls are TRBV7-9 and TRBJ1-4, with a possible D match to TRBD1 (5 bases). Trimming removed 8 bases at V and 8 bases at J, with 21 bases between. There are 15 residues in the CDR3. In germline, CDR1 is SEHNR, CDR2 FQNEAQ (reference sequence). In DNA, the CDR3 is TGTGCCAGCCGTCAGGGCCTAGGAGGGAAAGAAAAACTGTTTTTT. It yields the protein CASRQGLGGKEKLFF. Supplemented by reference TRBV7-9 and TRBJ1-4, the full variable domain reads DTGVSQNPRHKITKRGQNVTFRCDPISEHNRLYWYRQTLGQGPEFLTYFQNEAQLEKSRLLSDRFSAERPKGSFSTLEIQRTEQGDSAMYLCASRQGLGGKEKLFFGSGTQLSVL.